The clone carrying this T cell receptor beta chain was seen more than once but under ten times. Its antigen is currently unknown. Using a J-beta primer mix together with a sample-barcoded 5' primer, a second PCR was run for about 6 to 12 cycles. A single record per CDR3 protein comes from TCRdb applying MiXCR to the 5' RACE reads. The sample has about 1,500,000 distinct CDR3 sequences, about 40% seen once. The data are from a study of blood T cells in healthy people across ages. Whole-study results and caveats: There were more naive CD4+ cells and higher diversity in long-lived donors than in aged donors.

The CDR3 totals 11 residues. Losses at the gene ends were 3 bases for V and 14 bases for J; bases not matched to a gene: 2. The germline gives CDR1 SEHNR, CDR2 FQNEAQ (reference sequence). The rearrangement links TRBV7-9 to TRBJ2-1; 9 bases align to TRBD2. The receptor was isolated from a young woman in good health. The sample consisted of blood. Here the CDR3 DNA reads TGTGCCAGCAGCTTGCTAGCGGGAAAGTTCTTC. This encodes CASSLLAGKFF.